These T cell receptor beta chains were read from a single sample in a study of tissue T cells after allogeneic stem cell transplantation. Profiling relied on immunoSEQ multiplex PCR, and the TCRdb table lists in-frame clones only, not all of them. The top ten hold about 3.7% of the sample, which has tens of thousands of clones, 85% seen once. Sequencing used blood, obtained before transplantation. These receptors all come from a woman aged 18-49 years who later had graft-versus-host disease after an allogeneic stem cell transplant. Both conserved end residues are part of each CDR3. A D gene is named only where the DNA matches it firmly. Clone size appears in some rows only: once, few, many, or a class for an expanded clone.

J gene,V gene,clone size,D gene,CDR3 protein,CDR3 DNA
TRBJ2-1,TRBV24-1,NA,NA,CATSDNHNEQFF,TGTGCCACCAGTGATAATCACAATGAGCAGTTCTTC
TRBJ2-3,TRBV2,NA,NA,CASSIILNTDTQYF,TGTGCCAGCAGTATAATACTTAACACAGATACGCAGTATTTT
TRBJ2-1,TRBV11-2,NA,NA,CASSFFEGVGNEQFF,TGTGCCAGCAGCTTTTTCGAGGGTGTGGGGAATGAGCAGTTCTTC
TRBJ2-2,TRBV2,NA,NA,CASSESATNTGELFF,TGTGCCAGCAGTGAATCGGCAACAAACACCGGGGAGCTGTTTTTT
TRBJ2-3,TRBV7-2,NA,NA,CASSLGGGRTDTQYF,TGTGCCAGCAGCTTAGGGGGGGGCCGCACAGATACGCAGTATTTT
TRBJ2-7,TRBV27,NA,TRBD1,CASSTITGGLKYEQYF,TGTGCCAGCAGTACCATCACAGGGGGGTTAAAGTACGAGCAGTACTTC
TRBJ2-3,TRBV6-2/TRBV6-3,medium-sized,NA,CASSFAGAKDTQYF,TGTGCCAGCAGTTTCGCGGGGGCGAAAGATACGCAGTATTTT
TRBJ1-6,TRBV27,NA,NA,CASSLRQGLNYNSPLHF,TGTGCCAGCAGTTTACGGCAGGGGTTGAACTATAATTCACCCCTCCACTTT
TRBJ1-5,TRBV27,NA,NA,CASSATGTSNQPQHF,TGTGCCAGCAGTGCCACAGGGACTAGCAATCAGCCCCAGCATTTT
TRBJ2-7,TRBV18,NA,NA,CASSPTRSRAYEQYF,TGTGCCAGCTCACCTACGAGGAGCAGGGCCTACGAGCAGTACTTC
TRBJ1-6,TRBV30,NA,NA,CAWSVTEDLYNSPLHF,TGTGCCTGGAGTGTGACAGAGGATCTCTATAATTCACCCCTCCACTTT
TRBJ2-2,TRBV2,NA,TRBD1,CASSENRGDAGELFF,TGTGCCAGCAGTGAAAACAGGGGAGACGCCGGGGAGCTGTTTTTT
TRBJ1-4,TRBV28,NA,TRBD1,CASSRLTGYEKLFF,TGTGCCAGCAGTAGACTGACAGGGTACGAAAAACTGTTTTTT
TRBJ1-1,TRBV5-1,NA,NA,CASSATGPSNTEAFF,TGCGCCAGCAGCGCAACGGGACCCTCGAACACTGAAGCTTTCTTT
TRBJ1-1,TRBV29-1,NA,NA,CSVAQGTNTEAFF,TGCAGCGTTGCACAGGGAACGAACACTGAAGCTTTCTTT
TRBJ2-7,TRBV28,NA,NA,CASSLSEPVRGGEQYF,TGTGCCAGCAGTTTATCAGAACCTGTCAGAGGGGGCGAGCAGTACTTC
TRBJ1-2,TRBV28,NA,NA,CAGGFNYGYTF,TGTGCCGGCGGGTTTAACTATGGCTACACCTTC
TRBJ1-6,TRBV4-1,NA,NA,CASSQIRTGPHSPLHF,TGCGCCAGCAGCCAAATCCGGACCGGACCTCATTCACCCCTCCACTTT
TRBJ1-1,TRBV7-2,NA,NA,CASSLIGRNTEAFF,TGTGCCAGCAGCCTCATCGGCCGTAACACTGAAGCTTTCTTT
TRBJ1-5,TRBV14,NA,TRBD1,CASSPGTGFCQPQHF,TGTGCCAGCAGCCCCGGGACAGGGTTCTGTCAGCCCCAGCATTTT
TRBJ2-7,TRBV7-2,NA,NA,CASSSTEGQTFYEQYF,TGTGCCAGCAGCTCCACGGAGGGACAGACTTTTTACGAGCAGTACTTC
TRBJ1-6,TRBV7-2,NA,NA,CASSTVHTNSPLHF,TGTGCCAGCAGCACCGTTCACACCAATTCACCCCTCCACTTT
TRBJ1-2,TRBV6-6,once,NA,CASSDGVSYGYTF,TGTGCCAGCTCAGACGGGGTGAGCTATGGCTACACCTTC
TRBJ1-1,TRBV15,NA,NA,CATSRARTGNTEAFF,TGTGCCACCAGCAGAGCACGAACGGGTAACACTGAAGCTTTCTTT
TRBJ1-1,TRBV5-1,NA,NA,CASSLGWEVAEAFF,TGCGCCAGCAGCCTCGGTTGGGAGGTCGCTGAAGCTTTCTTT
TRBJ2-5,TRBV19,NA,TRBD1,CASSTRTGAETQYF,TGTGCCAGTAGTACCCGGACAGGAGCGGAGACCCAGTACTTC
TRBJ1-1,TRBV5-1,NA,NA,CASSFQTANTEAFF,TGCGCCAGCAGCTTCCAGACAGCAAACACTGAAGCTTTCTTT
TRBJ1-2,TRBV7-9,NA,NA,CASSTNSLLYGYTF,TGTGCCAGCAGCACTAACAGCCTCCTCTATGGCTACACCTTC
TRBJ2-2,TRBV27,NA,NA,CASSAAGQRDTGELFF,TGTGCCAGCAGTGCCGCGGGACAGCGAGACACCGGGGAGCTGTTTTTT
TRBJ1-1,TRBV20-1,NA,NA,CSASQGTEAFF,TGCAGTGCTAGTCAGGGCACTGAAGCTTTCTTT
TRBJ2-2,TRBV18,NA,TRBD1,CASSPGQGTGELFF,TGTGCCAGCTCACCCGGACAGGGCACCGGGGAGCTGTTTTTT
TRBJ2-3,TRBV7-2,NA,TRBD2,CASSQWGTTGNTQYF,TGTGCCAGCAGCCAGTGGGGGACTACCGGTAATACGCAGTATTTT
TRBJ2-1,TRBV5-6,NA,NA,CASSLAGVNTYNEQFF,TGTGCCAGCAGCTTGGCCGGGGTAAATACATACAATGAGCAGTTCTTC
TRBJ1-2,TRBV18,NA,TRBD1,CASRRDRGVSQDGYTF,TGTGCCAGCCGACGCGACAGGGGGGTTAGTCAGGATGGCTACACCTTC
TRBJ1-6,TRBV5-5,NA,NA,CASSLFRGSSPLHF,TGTGCCAGCAGCTTGTTCCGGGGTAGTTCACCCCTCCACTTT
TRBJ1-1,TRBV18,NA,NA,CASSPLRENTEAFF,TGTGCCAGCTCACCACTTCGGGAAAACACTGAAGCTTTCTTT
TRBJ2-2,TRBV4-1,NA,TRBD2,CASSQFGGSGTGELFF,TGCGCCAGCAGCCAATTTGGCGGGAGCGGCACCGGGGAGCTGTTTTTT
TRBJ2-6,TRBV3-1/TRBV3-2,NA,NA,CASSQDQYSSGANVLTF,TGTGCCAGCAGCCAAGATCAGTACAGCTCTGGGGCCAACGTCCTGACTTTC